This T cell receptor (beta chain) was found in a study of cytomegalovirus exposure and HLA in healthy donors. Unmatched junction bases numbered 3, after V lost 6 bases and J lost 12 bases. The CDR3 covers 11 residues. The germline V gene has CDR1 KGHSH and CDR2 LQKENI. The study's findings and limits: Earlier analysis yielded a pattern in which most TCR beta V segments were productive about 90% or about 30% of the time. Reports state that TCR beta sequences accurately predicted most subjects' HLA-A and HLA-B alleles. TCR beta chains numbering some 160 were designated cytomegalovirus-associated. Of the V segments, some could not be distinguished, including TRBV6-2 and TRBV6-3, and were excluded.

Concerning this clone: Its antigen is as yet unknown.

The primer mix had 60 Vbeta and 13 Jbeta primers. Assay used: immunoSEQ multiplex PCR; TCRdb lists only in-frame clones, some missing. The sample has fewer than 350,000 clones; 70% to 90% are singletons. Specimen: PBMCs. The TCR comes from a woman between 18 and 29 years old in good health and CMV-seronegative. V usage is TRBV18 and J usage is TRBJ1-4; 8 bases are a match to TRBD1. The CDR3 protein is CASSEDRELFF. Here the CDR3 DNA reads TGTGCCAGCTCCGAGGACAGGGAACTGTTTTTT.